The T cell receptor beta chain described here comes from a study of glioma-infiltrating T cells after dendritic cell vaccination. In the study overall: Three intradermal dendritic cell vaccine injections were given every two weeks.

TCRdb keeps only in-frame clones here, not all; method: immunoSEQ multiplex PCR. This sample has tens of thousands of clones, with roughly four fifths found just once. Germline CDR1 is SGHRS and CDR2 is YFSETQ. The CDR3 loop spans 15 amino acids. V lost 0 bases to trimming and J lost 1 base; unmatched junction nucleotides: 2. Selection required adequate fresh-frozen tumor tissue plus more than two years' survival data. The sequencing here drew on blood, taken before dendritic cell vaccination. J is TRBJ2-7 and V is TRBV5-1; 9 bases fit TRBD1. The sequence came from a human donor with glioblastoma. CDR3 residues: CASSLVGTGSYEQYF. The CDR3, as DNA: TGCGCCAGCAGCTTGGTAGGGACAGGGTCCTACGAGCAGTACTTC.